The 18 T cell receptor beta chains given below trace back to one sample, sequenced in a study of T cells in Graves' hyperthyroidism and ophthalmopathy. RNA transcripts served as the template for amplifying TCR beta CDR3 regions. Initially, a first-round RT-PCR of the TCR CDR3 employed the HTBI primer set. Each CDR3 protein gets one entry after TCRdb re-called the multiplex PCR reads with MiXCR. Of more than 350,000 distinct CDR3 sequences detected, roughly 15% appear once; the ten largest clones hold approximately 19%. Material: blood. Receptors originate from an older woman with Graves' ophthalmopathy.

The V and J genes are TRBV28 and TRBJ1-5; no reliable D call. The CDR3 is 14 amino acids. The V end lost 8 bases, the J end lost 0 bases, and 11 bases lay between the germline ends. CDR1 is MDHEN and CDR2 is SYDVKM in the germline V gene. This chain's CDR3 is CASSPNSSNQPQHF. As DNA, the CDR3 is TGTGCCAGCTCCCCTAACAGTAGCAATCAGCCCCAGCATTTT.

In this sample, this clonotype turned up many times. This chain links TRBV12-3 or TRBV12-4 with TRBJ1-1, with 7 bases matching TRBD1. The CDR3 has 14 amino acids. Trimming removed 3 bases from V and 11 bases from J; junction bases left unmatched: 12. The chain's CDR3 is CASSFRAGGTQAFF. The CDR3 coding sequence is TGTGCCAGCAGTTTTCGGGCAGGGGGGACCCAGGCTTTCTTT.

The rearrangement joins TRBV20-1 to TRBJ2-7; D gene unclear. This CDR3 has 11 residues. V gave up 6 bases and J gave up 5 bases, with 11 bases separating them. Germline lookup yields CDR1 DFQATT and CDR2 SNEGSKA (reference sequence). The CDR3: CSAREANEQYF. For the CDR3, the DNA is TGCAGTGCCCGAGAGGCCAACGAGCAGTACTTC.

This clonotype occurred many times. V usage is TRBV4-1 and J usage is TRBJ2-1; 9 nucleotides line up with TRBD1. This CDR3 contains 17 residues. V trimming: 0 bases; J trimming: 7 bases; junction bases outside the gene matches: 10. Germline loops: CDR1 MGHRA, CDR2 YSYEKL. The CDR3: CASSQDRNGQGRNEQFF. CDR3 bases: TGCGCCAGCAGCCAAGATAGAAATGGACAGGGGAGGAATGAGCAGTTCTTC.

This clonotype was detected ten times or more. The chain links TRBV15 to TRBJ2-3; weak D call: TRBD1 (6 bases). The CDR3 has 14 amino acids. Trimming removed 9 bases from V and 6 bases from J, with 19 bases in between. Germline-derived CDR1 and CDR2 are LNHNV and YYDKDF (reference sequence). The CDR3 DNA is TGTGCCACGACCCCTGGGCAGGGGTCGGATACGCAGTATTTT. This gives the protein CATTPGQGSDTQYF.

This clonotype was seen a few times. This sequence joins TRBV4-1 and TRBJ1-5; TRBD1 agrees at 7 bases. After removal of 0 bases from V and 9 bases from J, the junction contained 8 bases not matched to a gene. Germline lookup yields CDR1 MGHRA and CDR2 YSYEKL. The CDR3 spans 15 residues. CDR3 nucleotides: TGCGCCAGCAGCCAAGAGGGTACAGGGGCATGGCCCCAGCATTTT. This sequence encodes CASSQEGTGAWPQHF.

This clonotype has just a few counts. This sequence joins TRBV4-2 and TRBJ2-1; possibly TRBD2 for D (6 bases). V lost 0 bases, J lost 9 bases, and 9 bases lay in between. This CDR3 is 13 amino acids long. Germline V gene lookup returns CDR1 LGHNA and CDR2 YNFKEQ. CDR3 DNA: TGTGCCAGCAGCCAAGATCGCGGGATTGAGCAGTTCTTC. Its protein product is CASSQDRGIEQFF.

This clonotype has a count of ten or more. This sequence joins TRBV2 and TRBJ2-3; 10 bases are shared with TRBD2. V lost 6 bases and J lost 8; bases outside the gene matches: 11. Germline lookup yields CDR1 SNHLY and CDR2 FYNNEI. The CDR3 totals 15 residues. The CDR3 DNA reads as TGTGCCAGCAGCCGCGGGACTAGCGAAAGACCTACGCAGTATTTT. It codes for CASSRGTSERPTQYF.

In this sample, this clonotype turned up many times. The gene calls are TRBV20-1 and TRBJ2-1; 10 positions match TRBD1. CDR1 DFQATT and CDR2 SNEGSKA come from the germline V gene (reference sequence). V gave up 5 bases and J gave up 0 bases; unmatched junction bases: 4. The CDR3 sequence is 15 residues long. The DNA for the CDR3 is TGCAGTGCTGGGGGACAGGGGAGCTCCTACAATGAGCAGTTCTTC. Residues: CSAGGQGSSYNEQFF.

This clonotype was recorded many times. J is TRBJ2-1 and V is TRBV28, with 9 positions matching TRBD2. V dropped 2 bases and J dropped 0; count of bases not matched to a gene: 2. The germline V gene has CDR1 MDHEN and CDR2 SYDVKM. This CDR3 region has 16 residues. For the CDR3, the DNA is TGTGCCAGCAGTTTAGAGACTAGCGGCTCCTACAATGAGCAGTTCTTC. This sequence encodes CASSLETSGSYNEQFF.

The chain carries TRBV10-3 and TRBJ2-3; D perhaps matches TRBD2 (5 bases). CDR3 length: 14 amino acids. Per germline, CDR1 ENHRY and CDR2 SYGVKD. The V end was cut by 3 bases, the J end by 2 bases, with 9 bases between. The CDR3 bases are TGTGCCATCAGTGAACGGACTCTCACAGATACGCAGTATTTT. Protein product: CAISERTLTDTQYF.

This clonotype was picked up many times. The genes are TRBV2 and TRBJ2-7; D is ambiguous. CDR1 SNHLY and CDR2 FYNNEI come from the germline V gene. V lost 6 bases, J lost 3 bases, and 6 bases lay in between. This CDR3 has 11 amino acids. This chain's CDR3 is CASRQYYEQYF. The CDR3 nucleotides are TGTGCCAGCAGACAGTACTACGAGCAGTACTTC.

This sequence joins TRBV29-1 and TRBJ2-1; 10 nucleotides align to TRBD1. The CDR3 consists of 12 residues. Unmatched junction bases numbered 8, after V lost 6 bases and J lost 12 bases. CDR1 SQVTM and CDR2 ANQGSEA come from the germline V gene. The CDR3: CSVGTGEVVQFF. CDR3 DNA sequence: TGCAGCGTAGGGACAGGGGAAGTAGTGCAGTTCTTC.

The rearrangement links TRBV18 to TRBJ2-7; a weak D match, TRBD1 (5 bases). Trimming stripped 5 bases from V and 2 bases from J, with 19 bases between. CDR1 is KGHSH and CDR2 is LQKENI in the germline V gene. This CDR3 comprises 16 residues. Written as DNA, the CDR3 is TGTGCCAGCTCATCCGGCCCGTCGACAGACCCCTACGAGCAGTACTTC. Protein sequence: CASSSGPSTDPYEQYF.

The chain has TRBV6-1 and TRBJ2-2, with D perhaps assigned TRBD1 or TRBD2 (5 bases each). The ends were cut back, 0 bases at V and 6 bases at J, with 11 bases in the middle. CDR1 is MNHNS, CDR2 SASEGT, per germline. The length of the CDR3 is 15 residues. Written as DNA, the CDR3 is TGTGCCAGCAGTGAAGCGCTTCGGGGCGCCGGGGAGCTGTTTTTT. It specifies CASSEALRGAGELFF.

This clonotype was counted only a few times. This chain links TRBV6-1 with TRBJ2-1; 7 nucleotides match TRBD2. V gave up 7 bases and J gave up 7 bases; unmatched junction bases: 13. This CDR3 region has 15 residues. Germline CDR1 MNHNS, CDR2 SASEGT. The CDR3 DNA reads TGTGCCAGCACCACCCGGCGGGGGAGTGGGAATGAGCAGTTCTTC. This translates into CASTTRRGSGNEQFF.

This clonotype was counted only a few times. It may be a read error: a sequence one base away is much more abundant. The chain carries TRBV18 and TRBJ2-7; perhaps TRBD1 as D (5 bases). Germline V gene sequence: CDR1 KGHSH, CDR2 LQKENI. The CDR3 loop spans 13 amino acids. For the CDR3, the DNA is TGTGCCGGCTCACCAGGCCAGGGCGACGAGCAGTACTTC. Amino acids: CAGSPGQGDEQYF.

This clonotype occurred many times. J is TRBJ2-7 and V is TRBV7-2; 8 bases match TRBD1. V lost 5 bases to trimming and J lost 5 bases; unmatched junction nucleotides: 11. CDR1 SGHTA and CDR2 FQGNSA come from the germline V gene. This CDR3 contains 15 residues. As DNA, the CDR3 is TGTGCCAGCAGCGGGACAGGACAGGGTGGCCACGAGCAGTACTTC. Amino acids: CASSGTGQGGHEQYF.